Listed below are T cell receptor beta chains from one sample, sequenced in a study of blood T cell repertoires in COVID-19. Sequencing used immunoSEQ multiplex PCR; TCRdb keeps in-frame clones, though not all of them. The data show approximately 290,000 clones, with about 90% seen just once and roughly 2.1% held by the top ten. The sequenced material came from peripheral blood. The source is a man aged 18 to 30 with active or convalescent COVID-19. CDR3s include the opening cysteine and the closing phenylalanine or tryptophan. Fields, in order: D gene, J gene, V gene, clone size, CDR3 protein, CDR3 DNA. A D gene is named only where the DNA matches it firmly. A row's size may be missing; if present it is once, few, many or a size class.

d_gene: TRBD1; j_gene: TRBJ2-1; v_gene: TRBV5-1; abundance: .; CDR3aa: CASSLAETGVVSNEQFF; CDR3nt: TGCGCCAGCAGCTTGGCCGAGACAGGGGTGGTTTCCAATGAGCAGTTCTTC
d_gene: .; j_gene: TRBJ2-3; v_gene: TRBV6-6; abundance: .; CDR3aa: CASSPSLRGGAWTDTQYF; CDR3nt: TGTGCCAGCAGTCCCTCACTTAGAGGGGGGGCCTGGACAGATACGCAGTATTTT
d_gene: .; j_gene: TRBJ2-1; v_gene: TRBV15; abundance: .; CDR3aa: CATTLRGGDSYNEQFF; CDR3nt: TGTGCCACCACTCTAAGGGGGGGGGACTCCTACAATGAGCAGTTCTTC
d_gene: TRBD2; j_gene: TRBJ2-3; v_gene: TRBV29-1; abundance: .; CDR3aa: CSAWQRGGLADTQYF; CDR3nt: TGCAGCGCCTGGCAGCGGGGGGGCTTGGCAGATACGCAGTATTTT
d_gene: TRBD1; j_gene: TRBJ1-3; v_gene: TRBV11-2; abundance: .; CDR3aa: CASSLEGDRVRWRNTIYF; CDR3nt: TGTGCCAGCAGCTTAGAGGGGGACAGGGTTCGGTGGAGAAACACCATATATTTT
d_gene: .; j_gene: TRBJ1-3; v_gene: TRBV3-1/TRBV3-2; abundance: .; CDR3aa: CASSHTGNTIYF; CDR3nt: TGTGCCAGCAGCCACACAGGAAACACCATATATTTT
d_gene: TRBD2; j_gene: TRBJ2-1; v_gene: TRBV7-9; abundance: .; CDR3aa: CASSRTSGNNEQFF; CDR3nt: TGTGCCAGCAGCCGGACTAGCGGGAACAATGAGCAGTTCTTC
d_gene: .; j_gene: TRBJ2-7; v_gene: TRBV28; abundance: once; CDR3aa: CASSFTGISYEQYF; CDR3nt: TGTGCCAGCAGTTTTACCGGGATCTCCTACGAGCAGTACTTC
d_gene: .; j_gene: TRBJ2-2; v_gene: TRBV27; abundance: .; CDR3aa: CASTRYQGGDTGELFF; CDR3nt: TGTGCCAGCACCCGCTACCAGGGGGGAGACACCGGGGAGCTGTTTTTT
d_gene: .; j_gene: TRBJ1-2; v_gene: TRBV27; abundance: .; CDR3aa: CASSSSLAHRSYDF; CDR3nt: TGTGCCAGCAGTTCCTCTCTAGCTCACCGTAGTTACGACTTC
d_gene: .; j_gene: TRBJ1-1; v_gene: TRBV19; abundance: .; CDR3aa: CASSTIPFLRGTEAFF; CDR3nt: TGTGCCAGTAGTACGATCCCTTTCCTCCGCGGCACTGAAGCTTTCTTT
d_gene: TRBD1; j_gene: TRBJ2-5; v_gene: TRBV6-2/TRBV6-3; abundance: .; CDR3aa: CASSYGGQGGPETQYF; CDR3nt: TGTGCCAGCAGTTACGGAGGACAGGGAGGTCCAGAGACCCAGTACTTC
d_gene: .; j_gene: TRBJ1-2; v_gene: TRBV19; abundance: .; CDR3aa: CATSTALPGYTF; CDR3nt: TGTGCCACCTCGACAGCCCTGCCTGGCTACACCTTC
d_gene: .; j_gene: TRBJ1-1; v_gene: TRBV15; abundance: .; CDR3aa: CATSRDRRANTEAFF; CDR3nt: TGTGCCACCAGCAGAGATCGGCGGGCAAACACTGAAGCTTTCTTT
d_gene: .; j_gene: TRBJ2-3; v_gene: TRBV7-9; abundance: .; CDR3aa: CASETGNTDTQYF; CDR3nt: TGTGCCAGCGAGACGGGGAACACAGATACGCAGTATTTT
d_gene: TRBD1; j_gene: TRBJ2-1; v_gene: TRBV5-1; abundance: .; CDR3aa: CASKKQGAGGSSYNEQFF; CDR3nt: TGCGCCAGTAAAAAACAGGGGGCAGGAGGTAGCTCCTACAATGAGCAGTTCTTC
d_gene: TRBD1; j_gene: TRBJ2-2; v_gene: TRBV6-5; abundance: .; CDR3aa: CAFEYGQANTGELFF; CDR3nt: TGTGCCTTTGAATATGGACAGGCGAACACCGGGGAGCTGTTTTTT
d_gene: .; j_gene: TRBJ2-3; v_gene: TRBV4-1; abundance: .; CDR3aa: CASSQDGTIPLDTQYF; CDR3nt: TGCGCCAGCAGCCAAGATGGGACAATCCCCCTGGATACGCAGTATTTT
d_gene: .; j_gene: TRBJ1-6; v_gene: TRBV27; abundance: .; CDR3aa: CASSLFGNSPLHF; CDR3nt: TGTGCCAGCAGTTTATTCGGGAATTCACCCCTCCACTTT
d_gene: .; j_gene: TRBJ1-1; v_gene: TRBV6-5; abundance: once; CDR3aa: CASIREGDTEAFF; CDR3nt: TGTGCCAGCATTAGGGAGGGGGACACTGAAGCTTTCTTT
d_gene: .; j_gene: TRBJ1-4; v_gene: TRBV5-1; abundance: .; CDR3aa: CASSLGGTNEKLFF; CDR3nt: TGCGCCAGCAGCTTGGGAGGGACTAATGAAAAACTGTTTTTT
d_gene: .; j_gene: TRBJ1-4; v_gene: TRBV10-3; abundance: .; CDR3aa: CAISKQGTNEKLFF; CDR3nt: TGTGCCATCAGCAAGCAGGGTACCAATGAAAAACTGTTTTTT
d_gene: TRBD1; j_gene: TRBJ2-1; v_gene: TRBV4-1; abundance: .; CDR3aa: CASSPPGQAVPGSYNEQFF; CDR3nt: TGCGCCAGCAGCCCCCCGGGACAGGCCGTACCTGGCTCCTACAATGAGCAGTTCTTC
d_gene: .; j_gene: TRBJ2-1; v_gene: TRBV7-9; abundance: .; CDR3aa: CASSFGGGNEQFF; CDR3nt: TGTGCCAGCAGCTTTGGGGGAGGCAATGAGCAGTTCTTC
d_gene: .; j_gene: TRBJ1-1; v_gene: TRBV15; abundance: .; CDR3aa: CATSRDLITETEAFF; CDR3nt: TGTGCCACCAGCAGAGATTTGATCACGGAGACTGAAGCTTTCTTT
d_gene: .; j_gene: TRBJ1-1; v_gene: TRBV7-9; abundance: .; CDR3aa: CASSLLLSTEAFF; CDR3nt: TGTGCCAGCAGCTTATTGCTCAGTACTGAAGCTTTCTTT
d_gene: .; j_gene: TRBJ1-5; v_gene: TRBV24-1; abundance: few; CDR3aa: CATSAAGDNQPQHF; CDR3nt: TGTGCCACCAGTGCCGCGGGGGACAATCAGCCCCAGCATTTT
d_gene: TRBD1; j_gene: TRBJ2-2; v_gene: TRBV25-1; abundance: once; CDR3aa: CASSEYGAGQDPTGELFF; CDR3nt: TGTGCCAGCAGTGAATACGGGGCGGGACAGGATCCGACCGGGGAGCTGTTTTTT
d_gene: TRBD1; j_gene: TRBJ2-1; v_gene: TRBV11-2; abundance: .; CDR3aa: CASSLVGTGGSQEQFF; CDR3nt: TGTGCCAGCAGCTTGGTTGGGACAGGGGGTTCACAGGAGCAGTTCTTC
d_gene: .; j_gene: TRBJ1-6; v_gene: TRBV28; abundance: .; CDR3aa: CASSLPGSSYNSPLHF; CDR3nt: TGTGCCAGCAGTTTACCGGGGAGCTCCTATAATTCACCCCTCCACTTT
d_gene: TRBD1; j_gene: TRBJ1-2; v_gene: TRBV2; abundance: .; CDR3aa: CASSLPGQETEHTF; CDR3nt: TGTGCCAGCAGTTTACCGGGACAGGAAACCGAACACACCTTC
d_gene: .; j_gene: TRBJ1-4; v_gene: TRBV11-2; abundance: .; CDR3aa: CASSLGVGSGPEKLFF; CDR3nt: TGTGCCAGCAGCTTAGGTGTTGGGTCGGGTCCTGAAAAACTGTTTTTT
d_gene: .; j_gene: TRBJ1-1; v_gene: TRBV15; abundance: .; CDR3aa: CATSRVGGQGNTEAFF; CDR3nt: TGTGCCACCAGCAGAGTGGGGGGGCAGGGTAACACTGAAGCTTTCTTT
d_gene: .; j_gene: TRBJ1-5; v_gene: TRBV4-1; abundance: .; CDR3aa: CASSPQGSQPQHF; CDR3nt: TGCGCCAGCAGCCCACAGGGAAGTCAGCCCCAGCATTTT
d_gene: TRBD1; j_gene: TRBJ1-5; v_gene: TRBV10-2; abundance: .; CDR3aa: CASSESGQGLQPQHF; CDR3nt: TGCGCCAGCAGTGAGTCGGGACAGGGTCTACAGCCCCAGCATTTT
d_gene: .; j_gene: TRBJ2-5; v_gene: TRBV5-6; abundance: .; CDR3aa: CASTPDSSRTQYF; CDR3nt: TGTGCCAGCACCCCGGACAGTTCGCGGACCCAGTACTTC
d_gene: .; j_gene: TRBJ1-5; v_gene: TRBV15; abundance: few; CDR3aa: CATSPRGSSKLQHF; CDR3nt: TGTGCCACCAGCCCAAGGGGCAGCTCCAAGCTCCAGCATTTT
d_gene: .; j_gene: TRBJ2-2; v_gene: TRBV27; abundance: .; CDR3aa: CASSPTRNTGELFF; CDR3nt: TGTGCCAGCAGTCCCACACGAAACACCGGGGAGCTGTTTTTT
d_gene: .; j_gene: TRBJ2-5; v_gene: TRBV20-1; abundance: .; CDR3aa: CSASAGQETQYF; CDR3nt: TGCAGTGCTAGTGCGGGGCAAGAGACCCAGTACTTC
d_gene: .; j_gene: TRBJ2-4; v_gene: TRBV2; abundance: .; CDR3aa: CASSPGDGKNIQYF; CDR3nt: TGTGCCAGCAGTCCAGGGGATGGCAAAAACATTCAGTACTTC
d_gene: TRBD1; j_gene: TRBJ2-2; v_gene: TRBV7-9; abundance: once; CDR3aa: CASIGQGNTGELFF; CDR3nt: TGTGCCAGCATAGGACAGGGAAACACCGGGGAGCTGTTTTTT
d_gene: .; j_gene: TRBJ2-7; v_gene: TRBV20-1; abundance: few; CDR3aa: CSASTGAYEQYF; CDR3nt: TGCAGTGCTAGTACAGGTGCCTACGAGCAGTACTTC
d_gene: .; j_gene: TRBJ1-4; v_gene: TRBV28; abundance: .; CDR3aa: CASRHSEKLFF; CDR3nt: TGTGCCAGTCGACATTCTGAAAAACTGTTTTTT
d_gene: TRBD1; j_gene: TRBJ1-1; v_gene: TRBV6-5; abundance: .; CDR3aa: CASSLRQGNTEAFF; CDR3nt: TGTGCCAGCAGTCTACGACAGGGGAACACTGAAGCTTTCTTT
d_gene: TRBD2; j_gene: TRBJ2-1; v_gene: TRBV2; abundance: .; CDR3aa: CASSGVAGGYNEQFF; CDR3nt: TGTGCCAGCAGCGGAGTAGCGGGAGGTTATAATGAGCAGTTCTTC
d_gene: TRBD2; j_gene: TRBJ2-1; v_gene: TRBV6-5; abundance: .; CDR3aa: CASRRGLAFDEQFF; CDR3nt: TGTGCCAGCAGACGGGGACTAGCGTTTGATGAGCAGTTCTTC
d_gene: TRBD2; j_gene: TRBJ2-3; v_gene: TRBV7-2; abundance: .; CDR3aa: CASSLEIAGGTDTQYF; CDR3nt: TGTGCCAGCAGCTTAGAGATAGCGGGGGGCACAGATACGCAGTATTTT